This T cell receptor beta chain was captured by sequencing in a study of T cells in Graves' hyperthyroidism and ophthalmopathy (dated 2019 in TCRdb). The study in broad terms: Peripheral blood samples were taken at initial diagnosis, before any treatment was given. In addition, the study compared T-cell repertoires in thyroid tissue and in blood from roughly 6 Graves' hyperthyroidism patients. For training and testing, the roughly 100 patients in the discovery cohort were randomly divided in a 7:3 ratio. According to the paper, TCR Vbeta CDR3 sequencing was carried out on approximately 140 peripheral blood samples, which came from more than 40 ophthalmopathy, 75 to 80 hyperthyroidism and 17 progressor patients. A discovery cohort of approximately 100 patients, approximately 44 with Graves' ophthalmopathy and roughly 59 with stable Graves' hyperthyroidism, was used to find distinguishing TCR V-J signatures. An independent validation cohort of about 20 hyperthyroidism patients and more than 15 patients who later progressed to ophthalmopathy tested prospective prediction of ophthalmopathy. Following sampling, methimazole starting at 30 mg daily was given to hyperthyroidism patients, and high-dose intravenous methylprednisolone was given to ophthalmopathy patients. Here is what the overall study found, with its caveats: In validation, the model predicted progression to ophthalmopathy a median of 6.5 months before onset, with over 55% sensitivity and roughly 72% specificity. Sample size was not statistically predetermined, and blinding of investigators to group allocation was not performed. Most expanded thyroid clonotypes (frequency above 0.001) were also found in blood, which suggests that blood repertoires may mirror thyroid immune responses. A 13 V-J signature model separated ophthalmopathy from stable hyperthyroidism, with around 90% sensitivity and 81% to 83% specificity in cross-validation and 80%/75% in testing.

This clonotype was detected only once. Its cognate antigen has yet to be identified. No base qualities exist here, and no much larger clone lies one base off it. One read amounts to weak evidence. The TCR beta CDR3 regions were amplified from the RNA transcripts. The first round of RT-PCR for the TCR CDR3 was performed with the HTBI primer set and the Qiagen OneStep RT-PCR kit. Libraries were constructed in a second round of multiplex PCR, after which size selection and purification were carried out. Paired-end sequencing of the libraries was performed with 100 bp reads on an Illumina HiSeq2000. Concerning the study's data processing: Raw data were processed with SOAPnuke, discarding reads with adapters, uncalled bases, mean Phred below 15, or no exact constant-primer or identifier match. High-quality paired reads were merged with COPE v1.2.5, and unique nucleotide sequences were defined as clonotypes. Clonotypes were aligned to IMGT TRBV, TRBD and TRBJ reference segments using MiTCR v1.1. The analysis was restricted to V-J combinations with a frequency above 0.0001, which together covered about 99% of the repertoires. The TCS score was defined as the ratio of F50 (clonal expansion) to E x V (chaos), calculated using BLOSUM62-based TCRdist between CDR3 peptides within each V-J. Welch's t-statistics and random forest reduced fewer than 550 V-J features to about 12, which were used in a naive Bayes classifier (R e1071). Thyroid-blood repertoire similarity was quantified with the Morisita-Horn index. Using fastp at Q25 and MiXCR, TCRdb reprocessed the public reads and kept productive beta chains. Records with the same CDR3 protein are collapsed into one entry carrying the most frequent genes and DNA. These V and J calls originate from TCRdb's pipeline instead of the authors' own analysis. The sample records roughly 800,000 distinct CDR3 sequences, about 38% of which are singletons. The ten largest make up 7% to 10% of the sample.

Stable Graves' hyperthyroidism was defined as the absence of progression to ophthalmopathy over 18 months of follow-up. Hyperthyroidism patients were aged 18 to 65 years and newly diagnosed, with disease duration of less than 2 months. Patients with uncontrolled infections, other autoimmune diseases, pregnancy or lactation were excluded. Diagnoses were based on clinical symptoms, serum thyroxine and TRAb, thyroid ultrasound and orbital computed tomography. PBMCs were isolated from about 9 ml of fresh peripheral blood by Ficoll-Paque density gradient centrifugation. Trizol reagent was used to extract total RNA, and RNA quality was then checked on an Agilent 2100 Bioanalyzer. The source of this sequence is a man between 18 and 35 years old with Graves' hyperthyroidism. The sample taken for sequencing was blood.

The CDR3 corresponds to CATSLDGSGNQPQHF. The DNA sequence reads TGTGCCACCAGTTTAGACGGGTCCGGCAATCAGCCCCAGCATTTT. The rearranged segments are TRBV24-1 and TRBJ1-5, with an unclear D gene assignment. V drops 6 bases and J drops 2 bases, leaving 13 bases in between. Measured from the cysteine to the phenylalanine, the CDR3 is 15 residues long. The kept DNA is CDR3 alone, 45 bases in frame from the first base. Reading the germline V gene gives CDR1 KGHDR and CDR2 SFDVKD.